The next 7 T cell receptor beta chains were all read from a single sample in a study of Graves' ophthalmopathy and Graves' hyperthyroidism. From RNA, the CDR3 regions of TCR beta chains were amplified and sequenced. HTBI-primed first-round RT-PCR preceded second-round multiplex PCR. TCRdb fed the multiplex PCR reads into MiXCR, producing one record per CDR3 protein. The sample yields more than 1,000,000 distinct CDR3 sequences, 35% to 40% seen once. Sequences were obtained from peripheral blood or thyroid tissue (not recorded which). The source is an adult man with Graves' hyperthyroidism.

The chain links TRBV19 to TRBJ1-2, with D uncertain. The length of the CDR3 is 8 residues. Germline V gene sequence: CDR1 LNHDA, CDR2 SQIVND (reference sequence). The DNA of the CDR3 is TGTGCTGGAGGTGGCTACACCTTC. Translating it yields CAGGGYTF.

Here the CDR3 DNA reads TGTGCCAGCAGCGAGACAGGGGGGGCGGCCACCGGGGAGCTGTTTTTT. It encodes CASSETGGAATGELFF. The gene calls are TRBV7-2 and TRBJ2-2; 9 nucleotides agree with TRBD1. Germline CDR1 is SGHTA and CDR2 is FQGNSA. The CDR3 loop spans 16 amino acids. With 5 bases clipped from V and 4 bases from J, the junction kept 8 bases outside the gene matches.

The table lists this clonotype with many counts. The chain joins TRBV29-1 to TRBJ1-3; maybe TRBD1 (5 bases). This CDR3 region has 13 residues. Germline loops: CDR1 SQVTM, CDR2 ANQGSEA. Trimming removed 6 bases from V and 0 bases from J, with 9 bases in between. The CDR3 DNA is TGCAGCGTGATGACAGTCTCTGGAAACACCATATATTTT. It specifies CSVMTVSGNTIYF.

Of note for this clonotype: This may stem from a read error, because a much larger clone lies one nucleotide away. The V gene is TRBV19, the J gene TRBJ1-1, with 10 bases lining up with TRBD1. Germline CDR1 is LNHDA and CDR2 is SQIVND (reference sequence). The CDR3 has 16 amino acids. CDR3 sequence reads: CASSTHRTGGNTKAFF. CDR3 bases: TGTGCCAGTAGTACCCACCGGACAGGGGGGAACACTAAAGCTTTCTTT.

The rearrangement joins TRBV29-1 to TRBJ1-2; no clear D gene. Trimming stripped 2 bases from V and 8 bases from J, with 12 bases between. The CDR3 has 12 residues. Germline-derived CDR1 and CDR2 are SQVTM and ANQGSEA. CDR3: CSVELANGGYTF. CDR3 nucleotides: TGCAGCGTTGAACTAGCGAATGGGGGCTACACCTTC.

The rearrangement links TRBV25-1 to TRBJ2-3; D is ambiguous. Looked up from germline, CDR1 is MGHDK and CDR2 is SYGVNS. Trimming removed 3 bases from V and 4 bases from J, with 5 bases in between. CDR3 length: 12 residues. DNA for the CDR3: TGTGCCAGCAGTGATTGGTCAGATACGCAGTATTTT. Translating gives CASSDWSDTQYF.

This clonotype was detected only a few times. The chain recombines TRBV11-2 with TRBJ2-5; D is tentatively TRBD1 or TRBD2 (5 bases each). The CDR3 contains 16 residues. Germline V CDR1 and CDR2: SGHAT, FQNNGV. V was pared by 5 bases and J by 2 bases, with 18 bases between. The CDR3 loop reads CASSRREGIRQETQYF. For the CDR3, the DNA is TGTGCCAGCAGCCGCCGCGAGGGGATCCGGCAAGAGACCCAGTACTTC.